This T cell receptor (beta chain) was recovered during a study of cytomegalovirus exposure and HLA in healthy donors. Overall study results and limits: A few of the chains that were CMV-associated were confirmed in vitro to be specific for CMV antigens. Immune exposure was documented only through CMV serostatus. Earlier results showed most TCR beta V segments being productive about 87% or about 30% of the time.

Per germline, CDR1 SSHAT and CDR2 FNYEAQ (reference sequence). The CDR3 is 16 amino acids. As for this clone: Its antigen is unknown. Its ends do not fully match the called genes, so a read error is possible.

Primers included in the PCR were 60 Vbeta and 13 Jbeta primers. Here immunoSEQ multiplex PCR was the method, and the copy in TCRdb shows in-frame clones only, minus some. The profile shows over 110,000 clones, 70% to 80% of them singletons. The receptor's source is a woman aged 50 to 65 in good health and CMV-seropositive. The chain has TRBV7-7 and TRBJ1-6; 7 bases match TRBD1. What was sequenced was PBMCs. This CDR3 is CASSAHRGGYNSPLHF. CDR3 sequence (DNA): TGTGCTAGCAGCGCTCACAGGGGAGGCTATAATTCACCCCTCCACTTT.